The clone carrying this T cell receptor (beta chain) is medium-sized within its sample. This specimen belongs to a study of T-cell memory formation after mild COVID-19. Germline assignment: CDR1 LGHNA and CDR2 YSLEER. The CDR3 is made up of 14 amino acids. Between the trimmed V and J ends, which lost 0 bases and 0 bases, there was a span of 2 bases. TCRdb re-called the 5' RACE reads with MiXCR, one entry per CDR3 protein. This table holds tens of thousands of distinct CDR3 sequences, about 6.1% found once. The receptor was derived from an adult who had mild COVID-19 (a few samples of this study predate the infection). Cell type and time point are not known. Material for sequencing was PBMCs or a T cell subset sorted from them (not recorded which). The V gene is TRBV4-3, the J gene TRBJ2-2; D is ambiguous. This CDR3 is CASSQEPNTGELFF. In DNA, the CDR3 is TGCGCCAGCAGCCAAGAACCGAACACCGGGGAGCTGTTTTTT.